This T cell receptor beta chain was identified during a study of cytomegalovirus exposure and HLA in healthy donors. Primers included in the PCR were 60 Vbeta and 13 Jbeta primers. Profiling relied on immunoSEQ multiplex PCR, and the TCRdb table lists in-frame clones only, not all of them. This sample has 170,000 or so clones, with 78% found just once. V dropped 6 bases and J dropped 9 bases, with 24 bases sitting between them. Germline loops: CDR1 ENHRY, CDR2 SYGVKD. This CDR3 contains 17 residues. This TCR came from a woman aged 45-65 years in good health and CMV-seropositive. Specimen: PBMCs. This chain links TRBV10-3 with TRBJ1-6, with D maybe TRBD1 (5 bases). As DNA, the CDR3 is TGTGCCATCAGGGAAATTCATGAGACAGTATTGAGTTCACCCCTCCACTTT. Its protein product is CAIREIHETVLSSPLHF.